This T cell receptor beta chain was obtained from a study of T cell responses to AZD1222 COVID-19 vaccine. Study at large: Doses given second, at about 4 or about 12 weeks, were pooled.

The CDR3 has 14 residues. V was clipped by 3 bases and J by 0 bases, with 3 bases between them. Per the germline V gene, CDR1 is KGHSH and CDR2 is LQKENI. Some clones are missing from TCRdb's copy, which holds only in-frame ones; the method was immunoSEQ multiplex PCR. Here the sample spans over 40,000 clones, 84% being singletons. A word on this clone: Its target is not known.

Study results and limitations: Distributed over spike, vaccine-associated CD4 TCRs predominated at 160-218 and 743-854. Baseline testing showed seropositivity in only five to seven AZD1222 recipients.

This chain joins TRBV18 and TRBJ2-6; no clear D. The sequencing used peripheral blood, collected on day 0 of AZD1222 vaccination. This TCR was recovered from an adult in good health. Written as DNA, the CDR3 is TGTGCCAGCTCACCCCCCTCTGGGGCCAACGTCCTGACTTTC. Translation gives CASSPPSGANVLTF.